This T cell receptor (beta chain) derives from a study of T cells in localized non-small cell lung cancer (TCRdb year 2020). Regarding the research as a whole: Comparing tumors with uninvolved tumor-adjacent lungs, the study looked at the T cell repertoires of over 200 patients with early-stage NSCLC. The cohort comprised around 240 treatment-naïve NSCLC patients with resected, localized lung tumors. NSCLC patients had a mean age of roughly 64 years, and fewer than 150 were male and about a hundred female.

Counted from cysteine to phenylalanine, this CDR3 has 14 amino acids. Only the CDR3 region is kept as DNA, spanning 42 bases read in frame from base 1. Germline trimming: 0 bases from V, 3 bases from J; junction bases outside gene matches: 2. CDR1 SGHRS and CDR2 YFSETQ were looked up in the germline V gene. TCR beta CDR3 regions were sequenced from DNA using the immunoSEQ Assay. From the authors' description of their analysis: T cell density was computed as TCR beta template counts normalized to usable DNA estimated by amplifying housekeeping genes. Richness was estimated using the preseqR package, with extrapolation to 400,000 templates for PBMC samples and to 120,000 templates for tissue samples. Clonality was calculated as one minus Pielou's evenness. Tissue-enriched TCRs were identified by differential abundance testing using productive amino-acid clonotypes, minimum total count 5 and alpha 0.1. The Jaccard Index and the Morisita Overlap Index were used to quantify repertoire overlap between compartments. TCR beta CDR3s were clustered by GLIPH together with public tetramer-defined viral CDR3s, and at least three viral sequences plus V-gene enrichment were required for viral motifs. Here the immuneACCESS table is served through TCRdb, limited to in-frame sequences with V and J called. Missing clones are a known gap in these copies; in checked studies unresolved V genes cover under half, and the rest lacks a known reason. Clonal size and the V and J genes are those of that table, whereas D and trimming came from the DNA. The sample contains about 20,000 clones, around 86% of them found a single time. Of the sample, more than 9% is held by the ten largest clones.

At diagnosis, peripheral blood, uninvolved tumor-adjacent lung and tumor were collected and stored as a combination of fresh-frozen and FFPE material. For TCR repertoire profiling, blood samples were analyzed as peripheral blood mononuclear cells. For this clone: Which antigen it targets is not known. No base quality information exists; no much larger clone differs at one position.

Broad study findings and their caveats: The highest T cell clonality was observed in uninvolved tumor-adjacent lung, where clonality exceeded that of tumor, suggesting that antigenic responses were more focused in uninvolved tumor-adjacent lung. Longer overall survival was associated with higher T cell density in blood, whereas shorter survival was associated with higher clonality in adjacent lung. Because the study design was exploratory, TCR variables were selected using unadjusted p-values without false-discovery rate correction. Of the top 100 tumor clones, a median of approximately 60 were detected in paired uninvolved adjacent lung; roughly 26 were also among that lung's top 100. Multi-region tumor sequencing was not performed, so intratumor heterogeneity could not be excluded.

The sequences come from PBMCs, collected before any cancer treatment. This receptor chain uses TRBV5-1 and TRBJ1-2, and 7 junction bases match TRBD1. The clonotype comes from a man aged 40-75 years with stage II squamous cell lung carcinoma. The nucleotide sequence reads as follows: TGCGCCAGCAGCTTGGGACAGGGTGACTATGGCTACACCTTC. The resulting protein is CASSLGQGDYGYTF. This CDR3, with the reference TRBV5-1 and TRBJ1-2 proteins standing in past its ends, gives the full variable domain KAGVTQTPRYLIKTRGQQVTLSCSPISGHRSVSWYQQTPGQGLQFLFEYFSETQRNKGNFPGRFSGRQFSNSRSEMNVSTLELGDSALYLCASSLGQGDYGYTFGSGTRLTVV.